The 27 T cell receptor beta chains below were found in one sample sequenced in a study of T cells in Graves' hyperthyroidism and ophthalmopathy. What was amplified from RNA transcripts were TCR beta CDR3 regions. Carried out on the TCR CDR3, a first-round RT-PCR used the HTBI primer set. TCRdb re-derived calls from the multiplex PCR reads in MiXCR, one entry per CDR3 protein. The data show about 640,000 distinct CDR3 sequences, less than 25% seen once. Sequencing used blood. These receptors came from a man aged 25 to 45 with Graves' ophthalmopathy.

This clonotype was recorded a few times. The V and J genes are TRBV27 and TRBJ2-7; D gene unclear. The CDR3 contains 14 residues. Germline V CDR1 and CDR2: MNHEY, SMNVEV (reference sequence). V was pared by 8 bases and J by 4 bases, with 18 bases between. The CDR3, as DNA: TGTGCCAGCCCGATCGACCGTTTAGGTTACGAGCAGTACTTC. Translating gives CASPIDRLGYEQYF.

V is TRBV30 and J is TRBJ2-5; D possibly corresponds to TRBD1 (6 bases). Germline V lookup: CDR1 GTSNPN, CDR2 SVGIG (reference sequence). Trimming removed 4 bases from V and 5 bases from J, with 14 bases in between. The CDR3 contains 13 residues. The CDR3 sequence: CAWTTPGAETQYF. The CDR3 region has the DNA TGTGCCTGGACCACCCCAGGGGCCGAGACCCAGTACTTC.

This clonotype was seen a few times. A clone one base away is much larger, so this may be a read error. CDR3 sequence reads: CAISESALSGAGVNVLTF. Written as DNA, the CDR3 is TGTGCCATCAGTGAGTCAGCGCTCAGTGGCGCTGGGGTCAACGTCCTGACTTTC. This chain uses TRBV10-3 with TRBJ2-6; the D is unclear. CDR1 and CDR2 (germline): ENHRY, SYGVKD. The CDR3 totals 18 residues.

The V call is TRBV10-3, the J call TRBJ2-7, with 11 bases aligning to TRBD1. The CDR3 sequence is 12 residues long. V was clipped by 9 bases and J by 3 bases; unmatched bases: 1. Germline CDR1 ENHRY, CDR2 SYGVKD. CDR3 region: CAIGTGGYEQYF. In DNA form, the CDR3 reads TGTGCCATTGGGACAGGGGGCTACGAGCAGTACTTC.

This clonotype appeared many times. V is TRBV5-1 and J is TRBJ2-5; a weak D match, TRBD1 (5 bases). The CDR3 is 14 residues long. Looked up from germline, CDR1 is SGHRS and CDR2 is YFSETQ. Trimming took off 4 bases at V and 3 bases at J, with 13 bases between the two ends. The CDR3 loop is CASSPRQTEETQYF. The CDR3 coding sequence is TGCGCCAGCAGCCCTAGACAGACAGAAGAGACCCAGTACTTC.

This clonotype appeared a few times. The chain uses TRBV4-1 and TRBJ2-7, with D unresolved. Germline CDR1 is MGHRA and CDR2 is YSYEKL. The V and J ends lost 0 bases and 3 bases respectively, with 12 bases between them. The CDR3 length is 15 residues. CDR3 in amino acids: CASSQDGRIDYEQYF. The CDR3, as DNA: TGCGCCAGCAGCCAAGATGGTAGAATAGACTACGAGCAGTACTTC.

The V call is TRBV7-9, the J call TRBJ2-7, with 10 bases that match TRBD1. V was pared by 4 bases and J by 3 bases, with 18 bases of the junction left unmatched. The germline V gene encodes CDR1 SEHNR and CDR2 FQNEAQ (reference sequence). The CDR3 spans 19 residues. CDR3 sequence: CASSSPRGDRGPGGYEQYF. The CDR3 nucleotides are TGTGCCAGCAGCTCCCCCCGCGGGGACAGGGGCCCGGGCGGCTACGAGCAGTACTTC.

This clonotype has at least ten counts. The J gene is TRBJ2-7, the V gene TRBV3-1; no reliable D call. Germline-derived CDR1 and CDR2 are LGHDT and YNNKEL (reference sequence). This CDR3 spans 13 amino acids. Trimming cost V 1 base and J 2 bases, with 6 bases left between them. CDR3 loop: CASSQGRAYEQYF. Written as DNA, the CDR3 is TGTGCCAGCAGCCAAGGACGGGCCTACGAGCAGTACTTC.

The CDR3 region is CASSGQGTTSYEQYF. DNA of the CDR3: TGTGCCAGCAGCGGACAGGGAACCACCTCCTACGAGCAGTACTTC. The rearrangement links TRBV11-2 to TRBJ2-7; TRBD1 matches 8 bases. The V segment lost 5 bases and the J segment 0 bases; nucleotides outside the gene matches: 6. There are 15 residues in the CDR3. Germline assignment: CDR1 SGHAT and CDR2 FQNNGV.

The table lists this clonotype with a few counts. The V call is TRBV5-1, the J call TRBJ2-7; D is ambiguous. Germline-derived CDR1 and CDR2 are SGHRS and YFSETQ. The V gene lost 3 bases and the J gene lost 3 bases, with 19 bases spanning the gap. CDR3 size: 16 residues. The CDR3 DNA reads TGCGCCAGCAGCTGGGATCTAGGAGAAGGTATCTACGAGCAGTACTTC. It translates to CASSWDLGEGIYEQYF.

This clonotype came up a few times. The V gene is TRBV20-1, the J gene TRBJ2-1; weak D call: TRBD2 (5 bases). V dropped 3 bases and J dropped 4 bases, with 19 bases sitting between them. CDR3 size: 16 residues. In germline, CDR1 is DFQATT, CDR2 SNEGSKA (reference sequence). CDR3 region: CSASFRGFMGYNEQFF. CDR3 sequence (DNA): TGCAGTGCTAGTTTTCGGGGATTCATGGGATACAATGAGCAGTTCTTC.

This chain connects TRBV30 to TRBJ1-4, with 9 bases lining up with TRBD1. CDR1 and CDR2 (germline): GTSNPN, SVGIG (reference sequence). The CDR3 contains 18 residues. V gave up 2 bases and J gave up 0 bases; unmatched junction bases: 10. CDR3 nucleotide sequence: TGTGCCTGGAGTTCAACCGGGACAGGGCTAGCAACTAATGAAAAACTGTTTTTT. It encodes CAWSSTGTGLATNEKLFF.

The CDR3 loop is CSALTKPQETQYF. The CDR3 DNA reads TGCAGTGCTCTTACTAAACCTCAAGAGACCCAGTACTTC. The genes are TRBV20-1 and TRBJ2-5; D gene uncertain. V was cut by 5 bases and J by 2 bases, with 12 bases left in between. The CDR3 loop spans 13 amino acids. Per germline, CDR1 DFQATT and CDR2 SNEGSKA (reference sequence).

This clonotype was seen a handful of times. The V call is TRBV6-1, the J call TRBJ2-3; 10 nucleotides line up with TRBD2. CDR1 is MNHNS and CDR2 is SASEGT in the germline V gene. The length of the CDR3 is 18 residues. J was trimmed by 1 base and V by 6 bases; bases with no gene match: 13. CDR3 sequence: CASSLLAGTSPGTDTQYF. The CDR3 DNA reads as TGTGCCAGCAGCCTACTAGCGGGAACCTCACCTGGCACAGATACGCAGTATTTT.

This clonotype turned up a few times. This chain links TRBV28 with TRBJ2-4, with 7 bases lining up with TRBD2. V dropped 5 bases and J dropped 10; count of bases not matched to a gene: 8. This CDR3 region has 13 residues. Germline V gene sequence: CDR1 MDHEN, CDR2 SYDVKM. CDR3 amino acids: CASSAWGGLIQYF. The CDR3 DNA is TGTGCCAGCAGTGCCTGGGGGGGACTAATTCAGTACTTC.

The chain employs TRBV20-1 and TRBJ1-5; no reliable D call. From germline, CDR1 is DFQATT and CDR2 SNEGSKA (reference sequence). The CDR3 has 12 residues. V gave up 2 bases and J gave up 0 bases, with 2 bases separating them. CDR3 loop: CSARSSNQPQHF. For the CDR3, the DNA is TGCAGTGCTAGATCTAGCAATCAGCCCCAGCATTTT.

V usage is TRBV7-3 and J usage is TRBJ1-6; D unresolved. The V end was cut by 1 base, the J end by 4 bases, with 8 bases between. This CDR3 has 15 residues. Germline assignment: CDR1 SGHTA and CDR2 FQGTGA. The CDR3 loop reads CASSLRGGYNSPLHF. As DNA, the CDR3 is TGTGCCAGCAGCTTAAGGGGAGGATATAATTCACCCCTCCACTTT.

CDR3 DNA sequence: TGTGCCAGCACCACGGGGGGCGCCCGGGACAATGAGCAGTTCTTC. Translated, it gives CASTTGGARDNEQFF. The chain couples TRBV6-1 to TRBJ2-1; weak D call: TRBD2 (7 bases). The CDR3 is 15 amino acids. CDR1 is MNHNS and CDR2 is SASEGT in the germline V gene. V lost 7 bases and J lost 5, with 18 bases in between.

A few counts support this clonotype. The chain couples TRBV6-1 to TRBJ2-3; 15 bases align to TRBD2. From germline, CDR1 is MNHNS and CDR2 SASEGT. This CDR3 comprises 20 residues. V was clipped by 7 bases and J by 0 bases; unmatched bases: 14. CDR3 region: CASIYTGTSGRIRSTDTQYF. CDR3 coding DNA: TGTGCCAGCATATACACCGGGACTAGCGGGAGGATCCGTAGCACAGATACGCAGTATTTT.

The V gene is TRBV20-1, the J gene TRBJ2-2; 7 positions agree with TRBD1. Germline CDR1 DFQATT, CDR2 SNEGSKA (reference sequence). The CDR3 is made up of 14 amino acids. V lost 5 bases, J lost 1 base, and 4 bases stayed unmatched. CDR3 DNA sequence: TGCAGTGCTCGGAGGACAGGGAACACCGGGGAGCTGTTTTTT. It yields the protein CSARRTGNTGELFF.

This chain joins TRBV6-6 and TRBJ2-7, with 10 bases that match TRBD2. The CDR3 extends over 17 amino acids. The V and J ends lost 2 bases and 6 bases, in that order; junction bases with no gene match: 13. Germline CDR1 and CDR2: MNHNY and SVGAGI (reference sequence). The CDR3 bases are TGTGCCAGCAGTTACAGGGTTCTAGCGGGAGTGCCAACCGAGCAGTACTTC. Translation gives CASSYRVLAGVPTEQYF.

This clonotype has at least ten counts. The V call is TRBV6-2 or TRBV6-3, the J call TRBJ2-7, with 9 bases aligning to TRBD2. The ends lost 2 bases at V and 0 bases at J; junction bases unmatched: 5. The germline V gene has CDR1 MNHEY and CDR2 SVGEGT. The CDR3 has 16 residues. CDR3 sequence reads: CASSYIKTSGSYEQYF. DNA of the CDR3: TGTGCCAGCAGTTACATAAAGACTAGCGGCTCCTACGAGCAGTACTTC.

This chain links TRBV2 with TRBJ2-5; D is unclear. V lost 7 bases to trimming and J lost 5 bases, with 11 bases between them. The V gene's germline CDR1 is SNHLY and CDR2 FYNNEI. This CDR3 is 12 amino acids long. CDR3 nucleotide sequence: TGTGCCAGCACTCATTCCGGCGAGACCCAGTACTTC. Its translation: CASTHSGETQYF.

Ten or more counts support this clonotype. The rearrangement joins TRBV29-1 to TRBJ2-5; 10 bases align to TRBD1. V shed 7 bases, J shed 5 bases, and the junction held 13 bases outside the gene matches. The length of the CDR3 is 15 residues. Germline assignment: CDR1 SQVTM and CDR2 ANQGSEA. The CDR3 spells CSGRPGQGSQETQYF. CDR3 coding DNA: TGCAGCGGGAGACCGGGACAGGGGTCTCAGGAGACCCAGTACTTC.

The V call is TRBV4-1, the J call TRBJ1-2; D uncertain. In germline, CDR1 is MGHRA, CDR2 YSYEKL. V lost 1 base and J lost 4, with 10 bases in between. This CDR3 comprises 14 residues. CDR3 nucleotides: TGCGCCAGCAGCCAAGGCGTACGGATCTATGGCTACACCTTC. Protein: CASSQGVRIYGYTF.

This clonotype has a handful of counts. The CDR3 nucleotides read TGTGCCAGTAGTATAGAGGTGAGGTATGAGCAGTTCTTC. Translating it yields CASSIEVRYEQFF. V and J are TRBV19 and TRBJ2-1; D gene uncertain. The CDR3 sequence is 13 residues long. V lost 0 bases and J lost 8, with 8 bases in between. Germline V gene data show CDR1 as LNHDA and CDR2 as SQIVND (reference sequence).

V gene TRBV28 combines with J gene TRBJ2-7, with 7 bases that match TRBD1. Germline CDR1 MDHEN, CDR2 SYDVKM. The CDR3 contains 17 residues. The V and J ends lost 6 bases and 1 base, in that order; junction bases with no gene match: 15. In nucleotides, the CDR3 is TGTGCCAGCAGAGGGGCACGACAGGGAGCCTCTTCCTACGAGCAGTACTTC. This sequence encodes CASRGARQGASSYEQYF. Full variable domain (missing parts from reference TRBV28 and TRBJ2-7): DVKVTQSSRYLVKRTGEKVFLECVQDMDHENMFWYRQDPGLGLRLIYFSYDVKMKEKGDIPEGYSVSREKKERFSLILESASTNQTSMYLCASRGARQGASSYEQYFGPGTRLTVT.